The table lists the clone carrying this TCR beta chain with a count of one. At one end the junction does not follow the germline gene, possibly because of a read error. The sample comes from a study of blood T cell repertoires in COVID-19. For the study at large: The samples span acute and convalescent COVID-19 from the United States, Italy and Spain.

The V gene's germline CDR1 is DFQATT and CDR2 SNEGSKA (reference sequence). The CDR3 extends over 8 amino acids. Original analysis: Estimates of nucleated cell counts were drawn from the amplification of reference gene primers. Clones were sequenced by immunoSEQ multiplex PCR, and TCRdb holds only the in-frame ones, with some missing. V and J calls and clone size come straight from that table; D and trimming were deduced from the DNA. The sample holds around 190,000 clones; 65% to 90% are singletons and the top ten take around 13%. Sequenced material: peripheral blood. The chain joins TRBV20-1 to TRBJ1-4; tentative D call: TRBD1 (6 bases). The sequence was collected from a human donor in a cohort sampled during active COVID-19. The CDR3 region has the DNA TGCAGCGAAAGGGACAAGACATTT. It is translated as CSERDKTF.